This T cell receptor (beta chain) derives from a study of blood T cell repertoires in COVID-19. Germline-derived CDR1 and CDR2 are SGHNT and YYREEE (reference sequence). V lost 0 bases and J lost 2, with 12 bases in between. The CDR3 is 16 residues long. As originally analysed: Reference gene primers were amplified, and this amplification served to estimate nucleated cell counts. Generated by immunoSEQ multiplex PCR, the TCRdb table keeps only in-frame clones and is missing some. V and J calls and clone size follow that table, whereas D and trimming were derived from the DNA. The sample includes around 200,000 clones, roughly 84% of them seen just once. This clone was recorded once.

What was sequenced was peripheral blood. V and J are TRBV5-4 and TRBJ1-3; unclear D gene. The source of this sequence is a human donor with acute or convalescent COVID-19. The donor label of this sample is uncertain. The CDR3 sequence is CASSLAPGTAGNTIYF. The CDR3 nucleotides read TGTGCCAGCAGCTTGGCCCCAGGAACAGCTGGAAACACCATATATTTT.